This TCR beta chain emerged from a study of T cells in Graves' hyperthyroidism and ophthalmopathy. The V end was cut by 4 bases, the J end by 7 bases, with 14 bases between. The CDR3 consists of 13 residues. Lactation, pregnancy, other autoimmune disease or uncontrolled infection led to exclusion of patients. Based on clinical symptoms, serum thyroxine and TRAb, thyroid ultrasound and orbital computed tomography, diagnoses were reached. The authors took PBMCs from 8 to 10 ml fresh peripheral blood. Using RNA transcripts as the source, TCR beta CDR3 regions were amplified. Using the HTBI primer set, a first-round RT-PCR was run on the TCR CDR3. Each CDR3 protein is one row after TCRdb ran MiXCR on the multiplex PCR reads. The sample has 300,000 to 400,000 distinct CDR3 sequences, around 23% seen once. Ten or more counts support this clonotype.

This chain connects TRBV12-3 or TRBV12-4 to TRBJ2-7; D possibly uses TRBD1 or TRBD2 (5 bases each). The sample taken for sequencing was blood. This TCR was recovered from a woman aged 45-65 years with Graves' hyperthyroidism. The CDR3 region has the DNA TGTGCCAGCAGTTCAGTTTCTTGGGGGGAGCAGTACTTC. Translated: CASSSVSWGEQYF.